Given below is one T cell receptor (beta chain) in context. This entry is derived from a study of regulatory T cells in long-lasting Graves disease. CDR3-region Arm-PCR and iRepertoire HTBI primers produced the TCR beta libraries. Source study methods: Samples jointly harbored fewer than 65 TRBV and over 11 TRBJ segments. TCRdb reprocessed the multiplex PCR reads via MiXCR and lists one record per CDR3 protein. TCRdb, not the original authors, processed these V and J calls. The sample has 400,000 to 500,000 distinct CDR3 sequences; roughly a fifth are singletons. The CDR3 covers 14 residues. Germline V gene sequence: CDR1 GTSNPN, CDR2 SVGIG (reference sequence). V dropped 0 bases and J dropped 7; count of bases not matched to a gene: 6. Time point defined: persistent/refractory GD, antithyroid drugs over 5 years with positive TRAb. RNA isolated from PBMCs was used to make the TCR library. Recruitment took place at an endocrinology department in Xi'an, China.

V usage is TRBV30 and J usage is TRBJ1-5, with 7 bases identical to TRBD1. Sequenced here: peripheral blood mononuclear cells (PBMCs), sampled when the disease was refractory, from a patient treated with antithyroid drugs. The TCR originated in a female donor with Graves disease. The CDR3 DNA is TGTGCCTGGAGTGTACTCACAGGGGCCCAGCCCCAGCATTTT. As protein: CAWSVLTGAQPQHF.